One and the same sample provided the 17 T cell receptor beta chains below, sequenced in a study of PD-1 blockade in classical Hodgkin lymphoma. The table came from immunoSEQ multiplex PCR; TCRdb's copy has only in-frame clones and leaves some out. The top ten clones hold less than 20% of a sample with about 110,000 clones, roughly nine tenths of them seen once. All patients relapsed after autologous stem cell transplantation, and brentuximab vedotin exposure varied. The sequencing used peripheral blood mononuclear cells (PBMCs), collected before the second cycle of nivolumab. The receptors were gathered from a human donor with classical Hodgkin lymphoma.

The CDR3 loop is CASSQTGQETQYF. In DNA form, the CDR3 reads TGTGCCAGCAGCCAGACGGGCCAAGAGACCCAGTACTTC. The genes are TRBV7-9 and TRBJ2-5; D uncertain. CDR1 SEHNR and CDR2 FQNEAQ come from the germline V gene (reference sequence). The CDR3 is 13 amino acids. Trimming pared 5 bases from V and 1 base from J, leaving 8 bases between.

This sequence joins TRBV7-9 and TRBJ2-1; 10 bases align to TRBD2. The J segment lost 9 bases and the V segment lost 5 bases, leaving 4 bases of the junction unmatched. Germline V lookup: CDR1 SEHNR, CDR2 FQNEAQ (reference sequence). This CDR3 contains 13 residues. CDR3 region: CASSGGTSVEQFF. CDR3 DNA: TGTGCCAGCAGCGGGGGGACTAGCGTTGAGCAGTTCTTC.

CDR3 nucleotides: TGTGCCAGCAGCTTAGGACCTCGGATGGACTACAATGAGCAGTTCTTC. Residues: CASSLGPRMDYNEQFF. This chain uses TRBV11-2 with TRBJ2-1, with D uncertain. This CDR3 is built from 16 residues. V lost 1 base and J 3 bases, leaving 13 bases between the germline ends. Looked up from germline, CDR1 is SGHAT and CDR2 is FQNNGV.

V and J are TRBV10-3 and TRBJ1-1; no definite D call. The germline gives CDR1 ENHRY, CDR2 SYGVKD. Trimming took off 0 bases at V and 0 bases at J, with 11 bases between the two ends. CDR3 size: 16 residues. The CDR3 sequence: CAISESGGYMNTEAFF. The CDR3 DNA sequence: TGTGCCATCAGTGAGTCTGGCGGGTACATGAACACTGAAGCTTTCTTT.

The chain joins TRBV27 to TRBJ1-4; 10 bases align to TRBD1. Germline values: CDR1 MNHEY, CDR2 SMNVEV (reference sequence). Losses at the gene ends were 5 bases for V and 7 bases for J; bases not matched to a gene: 4. This CDR3 is 14 amino acids long. The CDR3 spells CASSIGTGAEKLFF. CDR3 in DNA: TGTGCCAGCAGTATCGGGACAGGGGCTGAAAAACTGTTTTTT. Looking up the rest from reference TRBV27 and TRBJ1-4 gives the full variable domain: EAQVTQNPRYLITVTGKKLTVTCSQNMNHEYMSWYRQDPGLGLRQIYYSMNVEVTDKGDVPEGYKVSRKEKRNFPLILESPSPNQTSLYFCASSIGTGAEKLFFGSGTQLSVL.

The V gene is TRBV28, the J gene TRBJ1-1; D possibly corresponds to TRBD1 (6 bases). Germline values: CDR1 MDHEN, CDR2 SYDVKM. Trimming took off 7 bases at V and 0 bases at J, with 15 bases between the two ends. The CDR3 is 15 residues long. CDR3 DNA: TGTGCCAGCACCTCGGGGACATATTTGAACACTGAAGCTTTCTTT. It codes for CASTSGTYLNTEAFF.

This sequence joins TRBV5-1 and TRBJ2-3, with D tentatively TRBD1 (5 bases). Trimming removed 3 bases at V and 2 bases at J, with 7 bases between. CDR3 length equals 13 residues. The germline V gene encodes CDR1 SGHRS and CDR2 YFSETQ. CDR3 protein: CASSSDNTDTQYF. The CDR3 DNA sequence: TGCGCCAGCAGCTCGGACAACACAGATACGCAGTATTTT.

The chain carries TRBV6-5 and TRBJ1-5; 8 bases are shared with TRBD1. Trimming removed 2 bases from V and 5 bases from J; junction bases left unmatched: 5. Germline V lookup: CDR1 MNHEY, CDR2 SVGAGI. This CDR3 is built from 15 residues. In DNA, the CDR3 is TGTGCCAGCAGTTACGGACAGGGAAACGATCAGCCCCAGCATTTT. Amino acid sequence: CASSYGQGNDQPQHF.

This chain connects TRBV6-6 to TRBJ2-1; 9 bases are shared with TRBD1. Germline-derived CDR1 and CDR2 are MNHNY and SVGAGI (reference sequence). With V trimmed by 6 bases and J by 7 bases, 7 bases remained unmatched. CDR3 length equals 14 residues. CDR3 sequence reads: CASRGGTGSNEQFF. Here the CDR3 DNA reads TGTGCCAGCAGGGGAGGGACAGGGAGTAATGAGCAGTTCTTC.

V and J are TRBV5-4 and TRBJ2-7; 9 positions match TRBD2. With 4 bases clipped from V and 2 bases from J, the junction kept 7 bases outside the gene matches. The germline V gene has CDR1 SGHNT and CDR2 YYREEE (reference sequence). CDR3 size: 15 residues. The CDR3 protein is CASSPREGLAYEQYF. The CDR3 DNA is TGTGCCAGCAGCCCGCGGGAGGGCCTCGCCTACGAGCAGTACTTC.

V is TRBV27 and J is TRBJ1-2; D not certain. The germline gives CDR1 MNHEY, CDR2 SMNVEV (reference sequence). The V and J ends lost 6 bases and 5 bases respectively, with 13 bases between them. This CDR3 comprises 13 residues. The CDR3 DNA reads as TGTGCCAGCAGCTCCATTGGTTTTTATGGCTACACCTTC. It specifies CASSSIGFYGYTF.

This clone was counted a few times. The chain joins TRBV7-9 to TRBJ1-4, with D perhaps TRBD1 (6 bases). This CDR3 has 14 amino acids. Germline V gene sequence: CDR1 SEHNR, CDR2 FQNEAQ (reference sequence). With 5 bases removed from V and 8 bases from J, the gap between germline ends came to 15 bases. The CDR3: CASSELDSSEKLFF. In DNA, the CDR3 is TGTGCCAGCAGCGAGCTGGACAGTAGCGAAAAACTGTTTTTT. The full variable domain, completed using reference TRBV7-9 and TRBJ1-4, is DTGVSQNPRHKITKRGQNVTFRCDPISEHNRLYWYRQTLGQGPEFLTYFQNEAQLEKSRLLSDRFSAERPKGSFSTLEIQRTEQGDSAMYLCASSELDSSEKLFFGSGTQLSVL.

The genes are TRBV18 and TRBJ2-1; 16 nucleotides align to TRBD2. The germline CDR1 and CDR2 sequences are KGHSH and LQKENI. This CDR3 has 19 amino acids. J gave up 2 bases and V 0 bases, and 4 bases lay outside the gene matches. CDR3 residues: CASSPPLGLAGGPYNEQFF. The CDR3 nucleotides read TGTGCCAGCTCACCACCGTTGGGACTAGCGGGAGGGCCCTACAATGAGCAGTTCTTC.

The J gene is TRBJ1-2, the V gene TRBV6-6; unclear D gene. V dropped 5 bases and J dropped 8 bases, with 12 bases sitting between them. Germline CDR1 MNHNY, CDR2 SVGAGI (reference sequence). The CDR3 loop spans 12 amino acids. The DNA of the CDR3 is TGTGCCAGCAGTCAAACCCTCCGGGGCTACACCTTC. It is translated as CASSQTLRGYTF.

J is TRBJ1-4 and V is TRBV28; D perhaps matches TRBD1 (5 bases). Trimming removed 6 bases from V and 1 base from J, with 12 bases in between. The germline V gene has CDR1 MDHEN and CDR2 SYDVKM. The CDR3 runs to 15 residues. The CDR3 DNA follows: TGTGCCAGCAGACGTCGGACACGAACTAATGAAAAACTGTTTTTT. The encoded protein is CASRRRTRTNEKLFF.

The gene calls are TRBV7-9 and TRBJ2-3; 11 bases match TRBD2. This CDR3 contains 19 residues. V shed 0 bases and J 2 bases; nucleotides not matched to a gene: 10. Germline-derived CDR1 and CDR2 are SEHNR and FQNEAQ (reference sequence). In nucleotides, the CDR3 is TGTGCCAGCAGCTTAGCGCGGGGGGTACTAGCGGGAGACACAGATACGCAGTATTTT. Protein product: CASSLARGVLAGDTDTQYF.

The genes are TRBV5-8 and TRBJ2-7; TRBD2 agrees at 8 bases. With V trimmed by 0 bases and J by 4 bases, 6 bases remained unmatched. This CDR3 is built from 15 residues. Germline lookup yields CDR1 SGHTS and CDR2 YDEGEE. This CDR3 is CASSLAYGRGYEQYF. CDR3 DNA: TGTGCCAGCAGCTTGGCCTACGGGAGGGGTTACGAGCAGTACTTC.